Below are 5 T cell receptor beta chains sequenced from a single sample in a study of follicular helper T cells after annual influenza vaccination. TCRdb's copy holds only in-frame clones and misses some; the assay was immunoSEQ multiplex PCR. The sample has 9,400 or so clones, roughly 80% seen once. The time point denotes: 2015-2016 season, pre-vaccination. Sequenced here: CXCR5+ CD38- circulating T follicular helper cells from blood, sampled on the day of influenza vaccination. Specified subset: circulating Tfh, non-naive CD4+CXCR5+PD-1+ (ICOS+CD38+ or ICOS-CD38-). All receptors derive from an adult who received the influenza vaccine.

The rearrangement uses TRBV19 and TRBJ1-5; maybe TRBD1 (6 bases). The germline CDR1 and CDR2 sequences are LNHDA and SQIVND (reference sequence). This CDR3 region has 17 residues. Trimming shortened V by 1 base and J by 0 bases, and 13 bases separated the two germline ends. The CDR3 DNA reads as TGTGCCAGTAGTATAGCGGGACACCTGAATAGCAATCAGCCCCAGCATTTT. It yields the protein CASSIAGHLNSNQPQHF.

The rearrangement uses TRBV15 and TRBJ1-4; a weak D match, TRBD1 (6 bases). Germline values: CDR1 LNHNV, CDR2 YYDKDF (reference sequence). CDR3 length equals 20 residues. V was shortened by 6 bases and J by 0 bases, with 26 bases between the two germline ends. The CDR3 spells CATSPIGGEITTSTNEKLFF. CDR3 in DNA: TGTGCCACCAGTCCCATAGGGGGGGAAATTACCACCTCAACTAATGAAAAACTGTTTTTT.

This clone came up a few times. This chain joins TRBV5-4 and TRBJ2-1; no firm D call. Trimming cost V 4 bases and J 1 base, with 12 bases left between them. Germline V gene sequence: CDR1 SGHNT, CDR2 YYREEE (reference sequence). CDR3 size: 15 residues. CDR3 sequence (DNA): TGTGCCAGCAGCCGTCATTCCGGGTCCTACAATGAGCAGTTCTTC. Amino acids: CASSRHSGSYNEQFF. The full variable domain, in which reference TRBV5-4 and TRBJ2-1 provide the parts outside the CDR3, is ETGVTQSPTHLIKTRGQQVTLRCSSQSGHNTVSWYQQALGQGPQFIFQYYREEENGRGNFPPRFSGLQFPNYSSELNVNALELDDSALYLCASSRHSGSYNEQFFGPGTRLTVL.

A few counts support this clone. This chain links TRBV13 with TRBJ1-4, with 7 bases identical to TRBD1. The CDR3 length is 15 residues. Germline V lookup: CDR1 PRHDT, CDR2 FYEKMQ (reference sequence). The junction had 10 bases not matched to a gene; V was cut back by 4 bases and J by 8 bases. The chain's CDR3 is CASSSYRGGKEKLFF. The CDR3 region has the DNA TGTGCCAGCAGCTCCTACAGGGGTGGTAAGGAAAAACTGTTTTTT.

This chain uses TRBV5-4 with TRBJ1-1; a possible D gene is TRBD1 (5 bases). The CDR3 is 14 residues long. Per the germline V gene, CDR1 is SGHNT and CDR2 is YYREEE (reference sequence). Trimming removed 0 bases from V and 5 bases from J, with 11 bases in between. The CDR3 protein is CASSLAQGITEAFF. The CDR3 DNA is TGTGCCAGCAGCTTGGCCCAGGGAATAACTGAAGCTTTCTTT.